The 26 T cell receptor beta chains given below trace back to one sample, sequenced in a study of CD8+ T cells in alopecia areata. Treatment meaning: oral pan-JAK inhibitor, 5-10 mg twice daily. After isolation, RNA underwent reverse transcription to generate cDNA as the sequencing template. The assay was immunoSEQ multiplex PCR, and TCRdb's table has in-frame clones only and misses some. The table lists 90,000 to 100,000 clones, 50% to 75% of them singletons. The starting material was CD8+ T cells sorted from blood, obtained at week 4, from a patient treated with tofacitinib. The receptors were sampled from a human donor with alopecia areata.

The chain joins TRBV29-1 to TRBJ2-1; 8 bases line up with TRBD2. The CDR3 consists of 14 residues. CDR1 SQVTM and CDR2 ANQGSEA come from the germline V gene. V lost 4 bases and J lost 15; bases outside the gene matches: 17. The CDR3 bases are TGCAGCGTTGTCTCAGGGGCGGATGGGACTAGGCCGTTCTTC. The encoded protein is CSVVSGADGTRPFF.

For the CDR3, the DNA is TGCGCCAGCAGCCAAGATTTTTTAGCGGGAGGGCCCTCCTACGAGCAGTACTTC. Residues: CASSQDFLAGGPSYEQYF. The chain is built from TRBV4-3 and TRBJ2-7, with 11 nucleotides matching TRBD2. In germline, CDR1 is LGHNA, CDR2 YSLEER. J was trimmed by 0 bases and V by 0 bases; bases with no gene match: 7. This CDR3 is built from 18 residues.

This clone was seen only a few times. The chain is built from TRBV19 and TRBJ1-4; D is ambiguous. V dropped 4 bases and J dropped 4 bases, with 7 bases sitting between them. The V gene's germline CDR1 is LNHDA and CDR2 SQIVND (reference sequence). The CDR3 has 13 amino acids. This chain's CDR3 is CASSTDGNEKLFF. DNA for the CDR3: TGTGCCAGTAGTACGGACGGTAATGAAAAACTGTTTTTT.

The chain combines TRBV6-5 with TRBJ2-1; 9 positions match TRBD2. From germline, CDR1 is MNHEY and CDR2 SVGAGI. The CDR3 is made up of 14 amino acids. Trimming at V came to 2 bases and at J to 7 bases, leaving 3 bases not matched to a gene. Here the CDR3 reads CASSYAGGPNEQFF. In DNA, the CDR3 is TGTGCCAGCAGTTACGCGGGGGGGCCTAATGAGCAGTTCTTC.

The table lists this clone with a few counts. The chain couples TRBV11-2 to TRBJ2-7; D is unresolved. V was cut by 1 base and J by 6 bases, with 7 bases left in between. Germline CDR1 SGHAT, CDR2 FQNNGV. This CDR3 has 12 amino acids. CDR3: CASSLGVAEQYF. CDR3 in DNA: TGTGCCAGCAGCTTAGGGGTCGCCGAGCAGTACTTC.

The V and J genes are TRBV7-3 and TRBJ1-1, with D unresolved. CDR3 length: 14 amino acids. The ends were cut back, 6 bases at V and 3 bases at J, with 14 bases in the middle. Looked up from germline, CDR1 is SGHTA and CDR2 is FQGTGA. CDR3 amino acids: CASSISEMDTEAFF. CDR3 in DNA: TGTGCCAGCAGTATCTCAGAGATGGACACTGAAGCTTTCTTT.

The genes are TRBV4-3 and TRBJ2-3; D is unclear. V lost 4 bases and J lost 0, with 14 bases in between. The germline V gene encodes CDR1 LGHNA and CDR2 YSLEER. This CDR3 has 16 residues. The CDR3 nucleotides read TGCGCCAGCAGCCCACCGCCTTGGCCTAGCACAGATACGCAGTATTTT. It specifies CASSPPPWPSTDTQYF.

This chain links TRBV7-8 with TRBJ2-3; 11 nucleotides agree with TRBD2. This CDR3 is built from 18 residues. The ends lost 1 base at V and 0 bases at J; junction bases unmatched: 6. Germline V gives CDR1 SGHVS, CDR2 FQNEAQ. CDR3 sequence (DNA): TGTGCCAGCAGCTTAGTCATCACTAGCGGGGGTAGCACAGATACGCAGTATTTT. Translated: CASSLVITSGGSTDTQYF.

J is TRBJ2-1 and V is TRBV5-1, with D hard to call. Germline V gene data show CDR1 as SGHRS and CDR2 as YFSETQ. Between the trimmed V and J ends, which lost 3 bases and 0 bases, there was a span of 16 bases. The CDR3 has 17 residues. For the CDR3, the DNA is TGCGCCAGCAGCTCGTACTACAGCTATAGCTCCTACAATGAGCAGTTCTTC. Translation gives CASSSYYSYSSYNEQFF.

The V call is TRBV5-1, the J call TRBJ2-3; 8 bases match TRBD2. V trimming: 2 bases; J trimming: 9 bases; junction bases outside the gene matches: 8. The germline gives CDR1 SGHRS, CDR2 YFSETQ. CDR3 length: 14 residues. CDR3 protein: CASSFELAANTQYF. CDR3 nucleotides: TGCGCCAGCAGCTTTGAACTAGCGGCAAACACGCAGTATTTT.

The V call is TRBV4-3, the J call TRBJ2-6, with D perhaps matching TRBD1 (6 bases). The CDR3 spans 17 residues. Trimming stripped 0 bases from V and 0 bases from J, with 9 bases between. Germline V gene data show CDR1 as LGHNA and CDR2 as YSLEER. The CDR3, as DNA: TGCGCCAGCAGCCAAGACAGGACAGCCTCTGGGGCCAACGTCCTGACTTTC. Protein sequence: CASSQDRTASGANVLTF.

V is TRBV5-1 and J is TRBJ2-7; tentative D call: TRBD2 (5 bases). Germline CDR1 SGHRS, CDR2 YFSETQ. The CDR3 length is 14 residues. V gave up 2 bases and J gave up 2 bases, with 11 bases separating them. CDR3 residues: CASSLADLTYEQYF. DNA for the CDR3: TGCGCCAGCAGCTTAGCGGACCTGACCTACGAGCAGTACTTC.

This chain joins TRBV27 and TRBJ1-1; the D is unclear. Per the germline V gene, CDR1 is MNHEY and CDR2 is SMNVEV (reference sequence). V dropped 5 bases and J dropped 3 bases, with 10 bases sitting between them. CDR3 size: 13 residues. CDR3 region: CASSPDTDTEAFF. In DNA, the CDR3 is TGTGCCAGCAGTCCAGACACGGACACTGAAGCTTTCTTT.

The chain has TRBV2 and TRBJ2-1, with 8 bases lining up with TRBD2. The CDR3 runs 19 residues. The V segment lost 8 bases and the J segment 7 bases; nucleotides outside the gene matches: 25. Germline CDR1 and CDR2: SNHLY and FYNNEI. CDR3 region: CASRKQRHTSGYRWNEQFF. DNA for the CDR3: TGTGCCAGCCGAAAACAGCGTCACACTAGCGGTTACCGCTGGAATGAGCAGTTCTTC.

The rearrangement joins TRBV5-4 to TRBJ1-1, with unresolved D. Per the germline V gene, CDR1 is SGHNT and CDR2 is YYREEE (reference sequence). The V and J ends lost 4 bases and 7 bases respectively, with 14 bases between them. The CDR3 runs to 13 residues. The CDR3 sequence is CASSNPHDNEAFF. For the CDR3, the DNA is TGTGCCAGCAGCAATCCCCATGACAATGAAGCTTTCTTT.

This clone has a handful of counts. The chain has TRBV6-5 and TRBJ2-1, with TRBD1 identical over 7 bases. The CDR3 has 13 residues. V lost 5 bases to trimming and J lost 6 bases; unmatched junction nucleotides: 4. Germline loops: CDR1 MNHEY, CDR2 SVGAGI. CDR3: CASSDRVSNEQFF. The CDR3 nucleotides are TGTGCCAGCAGTGACAGGGTCAGCAATGAGCAGTTCTTC.

The chain is built from TRBV25-1 and TRBJ2-3; D is tentatively TRBD1 or TRBD2 (6 bases each). Trimming left V 7 bases short and J 0 bases short, with 11 bases between. The CDR3 consists of 14 residues. Per germline, CDR1 MGHDK and CDR2 SYGVNS. CDR3 DNA sequence: TGTGCCAGCAAGGGGGGCAGGAGCACAGATACGCAGTATTTT. It encodes CASKGGRSTDTQYF.

Of note for this clone: A read error may account for a junction end that differs from germline. The gene calls are TRBV10-3 and TRBJ2-3; 8 positions agree with TRBD2. The germline V gene encodes CDR1 ENHRY and CDR2 SYGVKD. CDR3 size: 16 residues. The CDR3 DNA reads as TGTGCCAGCAGTCTGGGGGCAGCGGGAGAGGGAGATACGCAGTATTTT. Translating it yields CASSLGAAGEGDTQYF.

V is TRBV7-9 and J is TRBJ1-2, with a weak D call TRBD1 (6 bases). CDR3 size: 16 residues. Germline V gives CDR1 SEHNR, CDR2 FQNEAQ (reference sequence). Trimming removed 5 bases at V and 8 bases at J, with 24 bases between. This chain's CDR3 is CASSEGTPTGRKGYTF. In DNA, the CDR3 is TGTGCCAGCAGCGAAGGAACTCCGACAGGCCGTAAGGGCTACACCTTC.

The sample holds a few counts of this clone. The chain links TRBV15 to TRBJ2-7; the match to TRBD1 covers 8 bases. Germline loops: CDR1 LNHNV, CDR2 YYDKDF (reference sequence). Losses at the gene ends were 0 bases for V and 5 bases for J; bases not matched to a gene: 3. This CDR3 spans 14 amino acids. CDR3 residues: CATSRDLTGDEQYF. The CDR3 DNA reads as TGTGCCACCAGCAGAGATCTGACAGGGGACGAGCAGTACTTC.

The V and J genes are TRBV15 and TRBJ1-5, with no clear D. V was shortened by 5 bases and J by 1 base, with 6 bases between the two germline ends. The V gene's germline CDR1 is LNHNV and CDR2 YYDKDF (reference sequence). The CDR3 is made up of 13 amino acids. Here the CDR3 reads CATSDGSNQPQHF. The CDR3 DNA reads as TGTGCCACCAGCGACGGAAGCAATCAGCCCCAGCATTTT.

The rearrangement joins TRBV29-1 to TRBJ1-4; 7 bases match TRBD1. This CDR3 contains 14 residues. The germline gives CDR1 SQVTM, CDR2 ANQGSEA. With 3 bases clipped from V and 0 bases from J, the junction kept 1 base outside the gene matches. The CDR3 DNA sequence: TGCAGCGTTGACCAGGGGGCAACTAATGAAAAACTGTTTTTT. Translation: CSVDQGATNEKLFF.

This chain joins TRBV23-1 and TRBJ1-5; D ambiguous. TRBV23-1 is designated an ORF whose function remains uncertain. V lost 2 bases and J 5 bases, leaving 7 bases between the germline ends. This CDR3 comprises 13 residues. In DNA, the CDR3 is TGCGCCAGCAGTCAAGGGGAGCATCAGCCCCAGCATTTT. The encoded protein is CASSQGEHQPQHF.

This chain joins TRBV15 and TRBJ2-5; D is possibly TRBD2 (6 bases). Trimming shortened V by 5 bases and J by 1 base, and 14 bases separated the two germline ends. The germline CDR1 and CDR2 sequences are LNHNV and YYDKDF (reference sequence). CDR3 length equals 15 residues. The CDR3: CATSRGRGIQETQYF. The DNA for the CDR3 is TGTGCCACCAGCCGAGGCCGCGGGATCCAAGAGACCCAGTACTTC.

The chain couples TRBV25-1 to TRBJ1-6, with D perhaps matching TRBD1 (5 bases). V was trimmed by 2 bases and J by 9 bases, leaving 11 bases between them. The germline V gene has CDR1 MGHDK and CDR2 SYGVNS. The CDR3 totals 14 residues. The CDR3 here is CASSEGANVSPLHF. DNA of the CDR3: TGTGCCAGCAGTGAAGGGGCGAACGTTTCACCCCTCCACTTT.

This rearrangement joins TRBV30 to TRBJ2-1, with D hard to call. The CDR3 contains 12 residues. Germline V gives CDR1 GTSNPN, CDR2 SVGIG (reference sequence). Deletions cut 3 bases from V and 8 bases from J, with 11 bases between. In DNA form, the CDR3 reads TGTGCCTGGAGGGAAGGAATCTATGAGCAGTTCTTC. Translating it yields CAWREGIYEQFF.